This is a list of T cell receptor beta chains from one sample in a study of blood T cell repertoires in COVID-19. Generated by immunoSEQ multiplex PCR, the TCRdb table keeps only in-frame clones and is missing some. The data contain roughly 250,000 clones, more than 80% of them seen just once; the ten biggest clones take up around 0.85%. Sequenced input: PBMCs or T cells enriched from blood (not recorded which). Receptors were obtained from a man in his forties or fifties who had been exposed to COVID-19. CDR3s include the opening cysteine and the closing phenylalanine or tryptophan. D genes are given only for firm matches.

CDR3 length | D gene | J gene | V gene | CDR3 protein
12 | TRBD1 | TRBJ1-2 | TRBV24-1 | CATSTGDDGYTF
11 | - | TRBJ1-4 | TRBV12-3/TRBV12-4 | CASRLREELFF
13 | - | TRBJ1-5 | TRBV27 | CASSLYRESPQHF
14 | TRBD1 | TRBJ1-1 | TRBV2 | CASRPDRVGTEAFF
15 | TRBD1 | TRBJ1-6 | TRBV2 | CASSPDRGYNSPLHF
14 | - | TRBJ1-6 | TRBV3-1/TRBV3-2 | CASSHRGSNSPLHF
13 | - | TRBJ2-2 | TRBV24-1 | CATSDAGQEELFF
14 | - | TRBJ2-3 | TRBV5-1 | CASSSGVSVDTQYF
14 | - | TRBJ1-5 | TRBV3-1/TRBV3-2 | CASSQGTQGQPQHF
13 | TRBD1 | TRBJ2-3 | TRBV29-1 | CSAPGQGVDTQYF
18 | TRBD2 | TRBJ2-1 | TRBV7-2 | CASSLAGSSGENYNEQFF
15 | TRBD1 | TRBJ1-5 | TRBV27 | CASRPLGQGGQPQHF
16 | - | TRBJ1-5 | TRBV7-2 | CASSPWGGLGNQPQHF
13 | - | TRBJ2-5 | TRBV30 | CAWSHRARETQYF
18 | TRBD1 | TRBJ2-3 | TRBV19 | CASSMNRGTPTSTDTQYF
15 | - | TRBJ2-1 | TRBV11-2 | CASRWYLDSYNEQFF
15 | - | TRBJ2-1 | TRBV6-5 | CASTLQWGQNYEQFF
16 | - | TRBJ2-5 | TRBV11-3 | CASSLEYWGSQETQYF
13 | - | TRBJ1-1 | TRBV30 | CAWSQLVNTEAFF
15 | TRBD1 | TRBJ2-5 | TRBV9 | CASSSRTGVLETQYF
16 | TRBD2 | TRBJ2-1 | TRBV15 | CATSRSGTSGRNEQFF
15 | - | TRBJ1-2 | TRBV11-2 | CASSPGGGSNYGYTF
17 | - | TRBJ2-1 | TRBV5-1 | CASSFVPPTANYNEQFF